The rows below give T cell receptor beta chains drawn from one sample of a study of cytomegalovirus exposure and HLA in healthy donors. TCRdb's table, derived via immunoSEQ multiplex PCR, lists solely in-frame clones and lacks some. Of roughly 45,000 clones in the sample, 92% were seen once. Sequenced material: PBMCs. The receptor source for this set is a man aged 18 to 30 in good health and CMV-seronegative. The CDR3 runs from the conserved cysteine through the conserved F or W. The order of the fields is clone size, V gene, CDR3 length, J gene, D gene, CDR3 DNA, CDR3 protein. A D gene is named only where the DNA matches it firmly. Only part of the rows carry a size: once, few, many, or a class if the clone is expanded.

medium-sized,TRBV6-1,16,TRBJ2-1,TRBD2,TGTGCCAGCAGTGAATGGACTAGCGAAGCCTACAATGAGCAGTTCTTC,CASSEWTSEAYNEQFF
.,TRBV29-1,15,TRBJ2-7,TRBD2,TGCAGCGTCGGTACTAGCGTCTCAAGGTCCTACGAGCAGTACTTC,CSVGTSVSRSYEQYF
.,TRBV11-2,14,TRBJ2-7,.,TGTGCCAGCAGCTTAGTATCAGGGTCAGACGAGCAGTACTTC,CASSLVSGSDEQYF
.,TRBV6-1,14,TRBJ2-7,TRBD1,TGTGCCAGCAGACCGCCGGGACAGAACTACGAGCAGTACTTC,CASRPPGQNYEQYF
.,TRBV27,15,TRBJ2-3,TRBD1,TGTGCCAGCAGTCCCGGGACAGGGAGCACAGATACGCAGTATTTT,CASSPGTGSTDTQYF
.,TRBV15,18,TRBJ2-7,.,TGTGCCACCAGCAGAGGTTCGGGGAGAGCTCAAAGCTCCTACGAGCAGTACTTC,CATSRGSGRAQSSYEQYF
.,TRBV4-3,16,TRBJ1-3,.,TGCGCCAGCAGCCAAGGTACAGGGAACTCTGGAAACACCATATATTTT,CASSQGTGNSGNTIYF
.,TRBV6-6,16,TRBJ2-3,TRBD2,TGTGCCAGCATCAAGACTAGCGGGAGGGCCCCAGATACGCAGTATTTT,CASIKTSGRAPDTQYF
.,TRBV11-2,18,TRBJ2-3,TRBD2,TGTGCCAGCAGCTTAGGAGGGGCTAGCGGACGGGCAGGAAATACGCAGTATTTT,CASSLGGASGRAGNTQYF
.,TRBV7-9,16,TRBJ1-3,.,TGTGCCAGCAGCTTAGCGAGCCGGGAAGCTGGAAACACCATATATTTT,CASSLASREAGNTIYF
once,TRBV25-1,17,TRBJ2-1,.,TGTGCCAGCAGTGATTTGGGGGGGGGCCCCGTCAGGGATGAGCAGTTCTTC,CASSDLGGGPVRDEQFF
.,TRBV5-1,15,TRBJ2-7,TRBD1,TGCGCCAGCGGGGTAGGGACAGGGGTCTCCTACGAGCAGTACTTC,CASGVGTGVSYEQYF
.,TRBV6-5,14,TRBJ2-3,.,TGTGCCAGCAGAGAACAGGCCGCCACAGATACGCAGTATTTT,CASREQAATDTQYF
.,TRBV4-1,19,TRBJ2-1,.,TGCGCCAGCAGCCAAGACCCTAGTTTCTCTTTTAGGTCCTACAATGAGCAGTTCTTC,CASSQDPSFSFRSYNEQFF
.,TRBV19,20,TRBJ1-5,TRBD1,TGTGCCAGTAGTATCTTTTTTGTCGGCGGTTCCTTGACAGGGGACCAGCCCCAGCATTTT,CASSIFFVGGSLTGDQPQHF
.,TRBV6-5,14,TRBJ1-6,.,TGTGCCAGCAGCACCACGGGACTCTCTTTGCCCCTCCACTTT,CASSTTGLSLPLHF
.,TRBV5-1,16,TRBJ2-5,TRBD2,TGCGCCAGCAGGTACGAGGGACTAGCGGGAGCTGAGACCCAGTACTTC,CASRYEGLAGAETQYF
.,TRBV7-2,14,TRBJ1-1,TRBD1,TGTGCCAGCAGCTGGGGACAGGGAAACACTGAAGCTTTCTTT,CASSWGQGNTEAFF
.,TRBV23-1,13,TRBJ2-5,.,TGCGCCAGCAGTCAATGGAGAACGAAGACCCAGTACTTC,CASSQWRTKTQYF
.,TRBV4-1,15,TRBJ2-7,.,TGCGCCAGCAGCCAAGATATTGCAGGAACCTACGAGCAGTACTTC,CASSQDIAGTYEQYF
.,TRBV4-1,16,TRBJ2-4,.,TGCGCCAGCAGCCGCCCTCAGGGGCCCCAAGGAAACATTCAGTACTTC,CASSRPQGPQGNIQYF
.,TRBV6-5,15,TRBJ2-7,TRBD2,TGTGCCAGCCGGGGGACTAGCGGGGGGGCCTACGAGCAGTACTTC,CASRGTSGGAYEQYF
.,TRBV28,14,TRBJ1-4,.,TGTGCCAGCAGTTCCCCCGGGACACAAGAAAAACTGTTTTTT,CASSSPGTQEKLFF
.,TRBV10-2,13,TRBJ2-1,.,TGCGCCAGCACCCAGGGTGGTTACAATGAGCAGTTCTTC,CASTQGGYNEQFF
.,TRBV6-4,15,TRBJ2-1,TRBD2,TGTGCCAGCAGTGACTCTACTAGCGGACACAATGAGCAGTTCTTC,CASSDSTSGHNEQFF
.,TRBV7-9,17,TRBJ2-2,.,TGTGCCAGCAGCCCTCGGATGGGACATCCGAACACCGGGGAGCTGTTTTTT,CASSPRMGHPNTGELFF
.,TRBV18,15,TRBJ1-2,.,TGTGCCAGCTCACCCCCCGGTTCAGGGGCCTATGGCTACACCTTC,CASSPPGSGAYGYTF
.,TRBV4-1,14,TRBJ2-7,.,TGCGCCAGCAGCCCAGCGGACCACTCCTACGAGCAGTACTTC,CASSPADHSYEQYF
.,TRBV28,14,TRBJ2-1,TRBD1,TGTGCCAGCAGCCTGGGACAGGACTACAATGAGCAGTTCTTC,CASSLGQDYNEQFF
.,TRBV21-1,17,TRBJ2-2,.,TGTGCCAGCAGCAAAGCGCGCAGCGGGAGGGCCGCCGGGGAGCTGTTTTTT,CASSKARSGRAAGELFF
once,TRBV7-9,15,TRBJ2-7,TRBD1,TGTGCCAGCAGCTTAGAGGGACAGGGGGGCCACGAGCAGTACTTC,CASSLEGQGGHEQYF
.,TRBV7-3,14,TRBJ1-1,.,TGTGCCAGCAGCCCGCTAGGAGGCCCCACTGAAGCTTTCTTT,CASSPLGGPTEAFF
.,TRBV28,13,TRBJ2-7,.,TGTGCCAGCAGTTTATTAAGGGGTTACGAGCAGTACTTC,CASSLLRGYEQYF
.,TRBV15,14,TRBJ2-5,TRBD2,TGTGCCACCAACCTCGGGGGGGTCCAAGAGACCCAGTACTTC,CATNLGGVQETQYF
once,TRBV5-1,13,TRBJ2-3,.,TGCGCCAGCAGCTTGTCGAGGGCAGATACGCAGTATTTT,CASSLSRADTQYF
.,TRBV11-2,16,TRBJ1-3,.,TGTGCCAGCAGCTTAAAGACAGGCGGGTTCGGAAACACCATATATTTT,CASSLKTGGFGNTIYF
.,TRBV7-9,13,TRBJ2-1,.,TGTGCCAGCAGCTTAGTCGCCGGAGGGGAGCAGTTCTTC,CASSLVAGGEQFF
.,TRBV7-2,16,TRBJ2-5,TRBD2,TGTGCCAGCAGCCCAGGACTAGCGGGAGCCGCTGAGACCCAGTACTTC,CASSPGLAGAAETQYF
once,TRBV7-9,12,TRBJ2-2,.,TGTGCCAGCAGCTTATCGGCCGGGGAGCTGTTTTTT,CASSLSAGELFF
.,TRBV28,15,TRBJ2-7,TRBD1,TGTGCCAGCAATCTCCTCGGGGCAGGGGGCTACGAGCAGTACTTC,CASNLLGAGGYEQYF
.,TRBV6-5,16,TRBJ2-1,TRBD1,TGTGCCAGCAGTTATAGGGGGCTAGCCGAGAGCAATGAGCAGTTCTTC,CASSYRGLAESNEQFF
.,TRBV6-1,13,TRBJ1-2,TRBD1,TGTGCCAGCAGTTCTGGGACAGGTGCCGGCTACACCTTC,CASSSGTGAGYTF